This T cell receptor beta chain appears in the sequencing data of a study of blood T cell repertoires in COVID-19. Overall study context: Samples came from the United States, Italy and Spain, spanning acute and convalescent COVID-19.

This CDR3 spans 13 amino acids. The germline V gene has CDR1 SGHTA and CDR2 FQGNSA. V lost 1 base and J lost 7, with 10 bases in between. TCRdb keeps only in-frame clones here, not all; method: immunoSEQ multiplex PCR. The sample shows around 180,000 clones, around 88% of them seen only once. This receptor was obtained from a woman aged 25 to 39 with acute or convalescent COVID-19. The chain carries TRBV7-2 and TRBJ1-1; weak D call: TRBD1 (5 bases). The sample comprised peripheral blood. CDR3 residues: CASSLEGSGEAFF. DNA of the CDR3: TGTGCCAGCAGCTTAGAGGGGTCTGGTGAAGCTTTCTTT.